This T cell receptor (beta chain) was retrieved from a study of spatial heterogeneity in lung cancer. Germline CDR1 is PRHDT and CDR2 is FYEKMQ (reference sequence). V lost 6 bases and J lost 3, with 12 bases in between. This CDR3 has 13 amino acids. TCRdb called the 5' RACE reads again in MiXCR, with one record for every CDR3 protein. The data show fewer than 60,000 distinct CDR3 sequences, less than 9.5% seen once. This clonotype showed up just a few times. Time point indicated: blood at routine non-recurrence follow-up after resection. Tumor, nontumor lung or frozen PBMC supplied whole RNA, sequenced without sorting.

The sequence was obtained from a female donor with early-stage non-small cell lung cancer. The sample was PBMCs, taken at follow-up. The chain links TRBV13 to TRBJ2-7; D is perhaps TRBD1 or TRBD2 (5 bases each). The CDR3 loop is CASRNKGSYEQYF. In nucleotides, the CDR3 is TGTGCCAGCAGGAACAAGGGGAGCTACGAGCAGTACTTC.